Following are 24 T cell receptor beta chains from one sample sequenced in a study of ipilimumab plus nivolumab after autologous stem cell transplantation. Assay used: immunoSEQ multiplex PCR; TCRdb lists only in-frame clones, some missing. The repertoire holds a few thousand clones, with approximately 76% as singletons. Sequencing was performed on PBMCs, taken in a trial of ipilimumab plus nivolumab as post-transplant consolidation. The receptors come from a male donor with multiple myeloma.

The chain recombines TRBV18 with TRBJ2-3, with a weak D call TRBD1 (6 bases). Germline V gene data show CDR1 as KGHSH and CDR2 as LQKENI. Trimming removed 3 bases at V and 4 bases at J, with 14 bases between. CDR3 length: 15 amino acids. CDR3 in DNA: TGTGCCAGCTCACCCATGGACAGTGGGTCAGATACGCAGTATTTT. Amino acids: CASSPMDSGSDTQYF.

This clone turned up a few times. The chain has TRBV5-1 and TRBJ2-3; D is tentatively TRBD1 or TRBD2 (6 bases each). CDR1 is SGHRS and CDR2 is YFSETQ in the germline V gene. The ends were cut back, 4 bases at V and 0 bases at J, with 15 bases in the middle. The CDR3 is made up of 16 amino acids. The CDR3: CASSPNGGLSTDTQYF. CDR3 nucleotide sequence: TGCGCCAGCAGCCCGAACGGGGGCCTTAGCACAGATACGCAGTATTTT.

The chain combines TRBV4-1 with TRBJ1-2, with TRBD1 as a possible D gene (5 bases). CDR1 and CDR2 (germline): MGHRA, YSYEKL. V lost 1 base, J lost 3 bases, and 6 bases lay in between. This CDR3 spans 13 amino acids. The CDR3 DNA sequence: TGCGCCAGCAGCCAAGGACAGCACTATGGCTACACCTTC. Amino acid sequence: CASSQGQHYGYTF.

This clone showed up just a few times. J is TRBJ1-1 and V is TRBV27; D might be TRBD1 (5 bases). Germline values: CDR1 MNHEY, CDR2 SMNVEV (reference sequence). The germline V and J ends were trimmed by 3 bases and 7 bases, with 12 bases remaining between them. The CDR3 is made up of 13 amino acids. DNA of the CDR3: TGTGCCAGCAGTTTCGGGGCTGGGTTTGAAGCTTTCTTT. Amino acids: CASSFGAGFEAFF.

This chain uses TRBV9 with TRBJ2-2; no reliable D call. Per germline, CDR1 SGDLS and CDR2 YYNGEE. The CDR3 contains 15 residues. The V end was cut by 0 bases, the J end by 1 base, with 7 bases between. CDR3 sequence: CASSVAPRNTGELFF. The CDR3 DNA follows: TGTGCCAGCAGCGTAGCTCCCAGGAACACCGGGGAGCTGTTTTTT.

The genes are TRBV4-3 and TRBJ1-2; no firm D call. This CDR3 contains 16 residues. V was shortened by 4 bases and J by 0 bases, with 15 bases between the two germline ends. Germline V gene data show CDR1 as LGHNA and CDR2 as YSLEER. CDR3 DNA sequence: TGCGCCAGCAGCCCCTCTCGTGGGTCCTCTAACTATGGCTACACCTTC. Translated, it gives CASSPSRGSSNYGYTF.

This chain joins TRBV25-1 and TRBJ1-2, with a tentative D call TRBD1 (5 bases). V was trimmed by 3 bases and J by 6 bases, leaving 8 bases between them. CDR3 length: 12 residues. Germline V CDR1 and CDR2: MGHDK, SYGVNS. DNA for the CDR3: TGTGCCAGCAGTGACGTCAGGGATGGCTACACCTTC. Protein: CASSDVRDGYTF.

The chain has TRBV28 and TRBJ2-3; no definite D call. V was shortened by 10 bases and J by 0 bases, with 11 bases between the two germline ends. Germline V lookup: CDR1 MDHEN, CDR2 SYDVKM. The CDR3 sequence is 13 residues long. CDR3 amino acids: CATRWGSTDTQYF. The CDR3 nucleotides are TGTGCCACCCGGTGGGGTAGCACAGATACGCAGTATTTT. Variable domain in full (rest from reference TRBV28 and TRBJ2-3): DVKVTQSSRYLVKRTGEKVFLECVQDMDHENMFWYRQDPGLGLRLIYFSYDVKMKEKGDIPEGYSVSREKKERFSLILESASTNQTSMYLCATRWGSTDTQYFGPGTRLTVL.

V gene TRBV30 combines with J gene TRBJ2-6; TRBD1 is a possible D gene (5 bases). Germline CDR1 reads GTSNPN; CDR2 reads SVGIG (reference sequence). This CDR3 has 15 amino acids. V shed 6 bases and J shed 0 bases, with 12 bases lying between them. CDR3 protein: CACPGISSGANVLTF. The CDR3 nucleotides are TGTGCCTGCCCAGGGATCAGCTCTGGGGCCAACGTCCTGACTTTC.

By its share, this clone is medium-sized. The chain has TRBV6-6 and TRBJ1-6; no clear D gene. The CDR3 spans 14 residues. V lost 8 bases to trimming and J lost 0 bases, with 8 bases between them. CDR1 and CDR2 (germline): MNHNY, SVGAGI (reference sequence). The CDR3 bases are TGTGCCAGCGCCTCGAGCTCCTATAATTCACCCCTCCACTTT. It encodes CASASSSYNSPLHF.

The chain carries TRBV27 and TRBJ1-2; D remains unclear. Germline values: CDR1 MNHEY, CDR2 SMNVEV (reference sequence). The ends were cut back, 3 bases at V and 4 bases at J, with 15 bases in the middle. CDR3 length: 15 residues. The CDR3 loop is CASSLSGPDFYGYTF. The CDR3 nucleotides read TGTGCCAGCAGTTTGTCGGGTCCCGATTTCTATGGCTACACCTTC.

V usage is TRBV19 and J usage is TRBJ1-6; perhaps TRBD1 as D (5 bases). With 5 bases removed from V and 4 bases from J, the gap between germline ends came to 18 bases. The CDR3 contains 17 residues. CDR1 is LNHDA and CDR2 is SQIVND in the germline V gene (reference sequence). The CDR3 is CASSPRAAGAYNSPLHF. CDR3 sequence (DNA): TGTGCCAGTAGTCCCAGGGCCGCCGGGGCTTATAATTCACCCCTCCACTTT. Based on the CDR3 plus reference TRBV19 and TRBJ1-6, the full variable domain is DGGITQSPKYLFRKEGQNVTLSCEQNLNHDAMYWYRQDPGQGLRLIYYSQIVNDFQKGDIAEGYSVSREKKESFPLTVTSAQKNPTAFYLCASSPRAAGAYNSPLHFGNGTRLTVT.

The J gene is TRBJ1-2, the V gene TRBV5-6; 7 bases match TRBD1. The CDR3 runs 13 residues. V was clipped by 10 bases and J by 4 bases; unmatched bases: 10. The germline CDR1 and CDR2 sequences are SGHDT and YYEEEE. CDR3 nucleotides: TGTGCCTCAATGAGGGACAGCCTCTATGGCTACACCTTC. Its protein is CASMRDSLYGYTF.

This clone appeared a single time. This chain links TRBV27 with TRBJ1-2; TRBD1 matches 7 bases. CDR1 MNHEY and CDR2 SMNVEV come from the germline V gene (reference sequence). The CDR3 spans 15 residues. V shed 5 bases and J 2 bases; nucleotides not matched to a gene: 8. The CDR3 spells CASSPGGQTNYGYTF. The CDR3 DNA sequence: TGTGCCAGCAGTCCAGGGGGGCAAACCAACTATGGCTACACCTTC.

This clone showed up just a few times. The chain employs TRBV18 and TRBJ1-2; D perhaps matches TRBD1 (5 bases). V lost 4 bases and J 5 bases, leaving 14 bases between the germline ends. Looked up from germline, CDR1 is KGHSH and CDR2 is LQKENI. CDR3 length: 14 residues. The CDR3 spells CASSLNPGGYGYTF. For the CDR3, the DNA is TGTGCCAGCTCACTTAATCCGGGGGGGTATGGCTACACCTTC.

V and J are TRBV5-1 and TRBJ1-2; D not certain. Germline CDR1 and CDR2: SGHRS and YFSETQ. The CDR3 covers 14 residues. V lost 0 bases to trimming and J lost 4 bases, with 10 bases between them. CDR3 DNA: TGCGCCAGCAGCTTGGAGAGCACAGTCTATGGCTACACCTTC. Its protein product is CASSLESTVYGYTF. The full variable domain, its missing parts supplied by reference TRBV5-1 and TRBJ1-2, is KAGVTQTPRYLIKTRGQQVTLSCSPISGHRSVSWYQQTPGQGLQFLFEYFSETQRNKGNFPGRFSGRQFSNSRSEMNVSTLELGDSALYLCASSLESTVYGYTFGSGTRLTVV.

The gene calls are TRBV7-8 and TRBJ1-6, with D perhaps TRBD1 (6 bases). V shed 5 bases and J shed 7 bases, with 12 bases lying between them. The CDR3 contains 14 residues. The V gene's germline CDR1 is SGHVS and CDR2 FQNEAQ. The CDR3 reads CASSPGQRNSPLHF. In nucleotides, the CDR3 is TGTGCCAGCAGCCCCGGACAGAGAAATTCACCCCTCCACTTT.

About this clone itself: In the same sample, other DNA sequences code for this CDR3. The CDR3 spells CASSLDRGLYGYTF. The CDR3 bases are TGTGCCAGTAGTCTGGACAGGGGGCTATATGGCTACACCTTC. The J gene is TRBJ1-2, the V gene TRBV19; 11 nucleotides align to TRBD1. J lost 5 bases, V lost 5 bases, and 4 bases had no gene match. Per germline, CDR1 LNHDA and CDR2 SQIVND (reference sequence). The CDR3 length is 14 residues.

The chain carries TRBV7-2 and TRBJ2-3; 9 bases agree with TRBD2. The CDR3 is 16 amino acids. CDR1 is SGHTA, CDR2 FQGNSA, per germline. With V trimmed by 1 base and J by 3 bases, 5 bases remained unmatched. The CDR3 sequence: CASSLDGTSLTDTQYF. The CDR3 nucleotides read TGTGCCAGCAGCTTAGATGGGACTAGCCTGACAGATACGCAGTATTTT. Using reference TRBV7-2 and TRBJ2-3 for the parts outside the CDR3, the full variable domain is GAGVSQSPSNKVTEKGKDVELRCDPISGHTALYWYRQSLGQGLEFLIYFQGNSAPDKSGLPSDRFSAERTGGSVSTLTIQRTQQEDSAVYLCASSLDGTSLTDTQYFGPGTRLTVL.

The chain carries TRBV15 and TRBJ2-3; TRBD1 might be the D (5 bases). Germline CDR1 reads LNHNV; CDR2 reads YYDKDF (reference sequence). V lost 1 base, J lost 4 bases, and 15 bases lay in between. The CDR3 extends over 16 amino acids. The CDR3 is CATSRVRGNYPDTQYF. The CDR3 DNA follows: TGTGCCACCAGCAGAGTAAGGGGAAACTACCCAGATACGCAGTATTTT. The whole variable domain, remainder taken from reference TRBV15 and TRBJ2-3, is DAMVIQNPRYQVTQFGKPVTLSCSQTLNHNVMYWYQQKSSQAPKLLFHYYDKDFNNEADTPDNFQSRRPNTSFCFLDIRSPGLGDTAMYLCATSRVRGNYPDTQYFGPGTRLTVL.

The chain recombines TRBV4-1 with TRBJ1-6; TRBD1 agrees at 10 bases. Trimming removed 6 bases from V and 7 bases from J; junction bases left unmatched: 6. This CDR3 has 15 residues. Germline CDR1 is MGHRA and CDR2 is YSYEKL. The CDR3 nucleotides read TGCGCCAGCAGTCGGACAGGGGGATCAAATTCACCCCTCCACTTT. Translation gives CASSRTGGSNSPLHF.

The chain is built from TRBV7-8 and TRBJ2-3, with 11 bases lining up with TRBD2. Germline V gene data show CDR1 as SGHVS and CDR2 as FQNEAQ. This CDR3 is built from 16 residues. Germline trimming cut 1 base from V and 2 bases from J; bases unmatched to any gene: 2. CDR3 protein: CASSLVAGGHTDTQYF. CDR3 DNA sequence: TGTGCCAGCAGCTTAGTAGCGGGGGGGCACACAGATACGCAGTATTTT.

This sequence joins TRBV5-1 and TRBJ2-3, with a tentative D call TRBD1 (7 bases). Germline loops: CDR1 SGHRS, CDR2 YFSETQ. Deletions cut 3 bases from V and 5 bases from J, with 13 bases between. The CDR3 has 14 residues. The CDR3: CASSSRQGGDTQYF. CDR3 nucleotide sequence: TGCGCCAGCAGCTCTAGACAGGGAGGAGATACGCAGTATTTT. Based on the CDR3 plus reference TRBV5-1 and TRBJ2-3, the full variable domain is KAGVTQTPRYLIKTRGQQVTLSCSPISGHRSVSWYQQTPGQGLQFLFEYFSETQRNKGNFPGRFSGRQFSNSRSEMNVSTLELGDSALYLCASSSRQGGDTQYFGPGTRLTVL.

The rearrangement links TRBV11-1 to TRBJ2-1; 8 bases line up with TRBD2. Germline lookup yields CDR1 SGHAT and CDR2 FQDESV (reference sequence). The CDR3 runs to 15 residues. V dropped 2 bases and J dropped 4; count of bases not matched to a gene: 4. Here the CDR3 reads CASSLLGGGYNEQFF. The CDR3 DNA reads as TGTGCCAGCAGCTTATTGGGCGGGGGGTACAATGAGCAGTTCTTC.